This T cell receptor (beta chain) was identified in a study of glioma-infiltrating T cells. Amplification of TCR alpha and beta CDR3 regions from RNA used iRepertoire nested multiplex PCR. Via MiXCR, TCRdb re-called the multiplex PCR reads, giving one row per CDR3 protein. The repertoire consists of 95,000 to 150,000 distinct CDR3 sequences, with 23% occurring once and the leading ten covering nearly 15%. This clonotype was observed many times. Per germline, CDR1 SGHTA and CDR2 FQGNSA. The CDR3 is made up of 15 amino acids. J gave up 3 bases and V 1 base, and 1 base lay outside the gene matches. Sequencing was done on a sample of glioma tissue, nonneoplastic brain tissue, or PBMCs (not recorded which). The chain is built from TRBV7-2 and TRBJ2-7; 12 nucleotides align to TRBD2. The receptor was derived from a human donor with low-grade glioma or glioblastoma, undergoing nonglioma brain surgery, or in good health (not recorded which). The CDR3 sequence: CASSLGGLAGYEQYF. The CDR3, as DNA: TGTGCCAGCAGCTTAGGGGGACTAGCGGGCTACGAGCAGTACTTC. The full variable domain, rest sourced from reference TRBV7-2 and TRBJ2-7, is GAGVSQSPSNKVTEKGKDVELRCDPISGHTALYWYRQSLGQGLEFLIYFQGNSAPDKSGLPSDRFSAERTGGSVSTLTIQRTQQEDSAVYLCASSLGGLAGYEQYFGPGTRLTVT.